A single sample is the source of the 20 T cell receptor beta chains below, sequenced in a study of CD8 T cells in ankylosing spondylitis. TCRdb re-analysed the 5' RACE reads in MiXCR, keeping a single row per CDR3 protein. The sample records just over 300,000 distinct CDR3 sequences, about a fifth being singletons. Input material: blood, either unsorted or a sorted T cell fraction (not recorded which). The receptors were gathered from a female donor with ankylosing spondylitis or in good health (not recorded which).

V gene TRBV5-1 combines with J gene TRBJ2-7; D unresolved. The CDR3 spans 14 residues. From germline, CDR1 is SGHRS and CDR2 YFSETQ. V lost 0 bases to trimming and J lost 1 base, with 8 bases between them. As DNA, the CDR3 is TGCGCCAGCAGCTTGGTGGGAAGGTCCTACGAGCAGTACTTC. Protein: CASSLVGRSYEQYF.

The genes are TRBV5-5 and TRBJ2-2; D perhaps matches TRBD2 (5 bases). Germline CDR1 is SGHKS and CDR2 is YYEKEE (reference sequence). There are 14 residues in the CDR3. V dropped 4 bases and J dropped 1 base, with 8 bases sitting between them. The CDR3 region is CASSAGVNTGELFF. CDR3 in DNA: TGTGCCAGCAGCGCCGGGGTGAACACCGGGGAGCTGTTTTTT. The whole variable domain, remainder taken from reference TRBV5-5 and TRBJ2-2, is DAGVTQSPTHLIKTRGQQVTLRCSPISGHKSVSWYQQVLGQGPQFIFQYYEKEERGRGNFPDRFSARQFPNYSSELNVNALLLGDSALYLCASSAGVNTGELFFGEGSRLTVL.

J is TRBJ2-7 and V is TRBV7-2; D unresolved. V lost 1 base and J lost 4, with 8 bases in between. The CDR3 length is 13 residues. Germline CDR1 is SGHTA and CDR2 is FQGNSA. The CDR3 bases are TGTGCCAGCAGCTTAGTCAACGGATACGAGCAGTACTTC. This codes for CASSLVNGYEQYF.

The chain uses TRBV25-1 and TRBJ2-5; TRBD1 might be the D (6 bases). This CDR3 is 15 amino acids long. Per germline, CDR1 MGHDK and CDR2 SYGVNS. Trimming removed 0 bases at V and 1 base at J, with 9 bases between. In DNA form, the CDR3 reads TGTGCCAGCAGTGAATACCGGACAGTCCAAGAGACCCAGTACTTC. As protein: CASSEYRTVQETQYF.

The J gene is TRBJ2-7, the V gene TRBV7-2; TRBD2 agrees at 7 bases. Germline assignment: CDR1 SGHTA and CDR2 FQGNSA. The trim removed 5 bases at V and 7 bases at J, leaving 14 bases unmatched. The CDR3 sequence is 15 residues long. The CDR3 DNA reads TGTGCCAGCAGCCCTCGTTCGGGGGGTAACGGAGAGCAGTACTTC. It specifies CASSPRSGGNGEQYF.

The rearrangement joins TRBV29-1 to TRBJ1-1; D gene uncertain. V was cut by 5 bases and J by 8 bases, with 12 bases left in between. From germline, CDR1 is SQVTM and CDR2 ANQGSEA. The CDR3 is made up of 11 amino acids. The CDR3 nucleotides are TGCAGCGTTTCCCGGTCAGCCGAAGCTTTCTTT. Protein sequence: CSVSRSAEAFF.

This clonotype has a handful of counts. V is TRBV5-1 and J is TRBJ2-3; 9 positions match TRBD2. J lost 4 bases, V lost 5 bases, and 5 bases had no gene match. Germline V gives CDR1 SGHRS, CDR2 YFSETQ. The CDR3 is 14 residues long. This CDR3 is CASSKTSGPDTQYF. The CDR3 DNA follows: TGCGCCAGCAGTAAGACTAGCGGACCAGATACGCAGTATTTT.

The chain is built from TRBV19 and TRBJ2-5; D is unclear. Germline V lookup: CDR1 LNHDA, CDR2 SQIVND (reference sequence). Between the trimmed V and J ends, which lost 4 bases and 1 base, there was a span of 7 bases. CDR3 length: 13 amino acids. The CDR3: CASSSGAQETQYF. The CDR3 DNA is TGTGCCAGTAGTAGCGGAGCCCAAGAGACCCAGTACTTC.

This clonotype was picked up a small number of times. The J gene is TRBJ1-3, the V gene TRBV20-1, with TRBD1 identical over 10 bases. The junction had 9 bases not matched to a gene; V was cut back by 2 bases and J by 8 bases. From germline, CDR1 is DFQATT and CDR2 SNEGSKA (reference sequence). The CDR3 spans 15 residues. CDR3 nucleotides: TGCAGTGCTAGACCTGACAGGGGGCTCCGCGACACCATATATTTT. This sequence encodes CSARPDRGLRDTIYF.

This clonotype was seen repeatedly, ten times or more. This chain joins TRBV10-3 and TRBJ2-3, with TRBD2 matching over 9 bases. Germline V gene sequence: CDR1 ENHRY, CDR2 SYGVKD. V lost 4 bases to trimming and J lost 6 bases; unmatched junction nucleotides: 5. This CDR3 is 14 amino acids long. This CDR3 is CAISVSGRGDTQYF. As DNA, the CDR3 is TGTGCCATCAGTGTTAGCGGGAGAGGGGATACGCAGTATTTT.

This chain connects TRBV7-2 to TRBJ1-5; D is possibly TRBD1 (6 bases). Germline CDR1 SGHTA, CDR2 FQGNSA. The CDR3 length is 16 residues. The ends were cut back, 2 bases at V and 3 bases at J, with 14 bases in the middle. CDR3 loop: CASSLSQGGLNQPQHF. CDR3 in DNA: TGTGCCAGCAGCTTATCACAGGGAGGACTCAATCAGCCCCAGCATTTT.

This clonotype came up many times. The chain is built from TRBV12-3 or TRBV12-4 and TRBJ2-5; D possibly corresponds to TRBD1 (6 bases). The V gene lost 4 bases and the J gene lost 4 bases, with 16 bases spanning the gap. The CDR3 has 15 amino acids. Here the CDR3 reads CASSSGQIKGETQYF. DNA of the CDR3: TGTGCCAGCAGTTCGGGACAAATTAAGGGAGAGACCCAGTACTTC.

This clonotype was seen ten or more times. The chain links TRBV12-3 or TRBV12-4 to TRBJ1-5; 7 bases agree with TRBD1. The CDR3 has 15 residues. The V and J ends lost 6 bases and 7 bases, in that order; junction bases with no gene match: 12. The CDR3 bases are TGTGCCAGCAGCTTTACGACCGGGACAGTCCAGCCCCAGCATTTT. Protein product: CASSFTTGTVQPQHF.

In its sample, this clonotype was seen many times. This chain connects TRBV12-3 or TRBV12-4 to TRBJ2-1; TRBD1 might be the D (6 bases). V dropped 7 bases and J dropped 6 bases, with 13 bases sitting between them. The CDR3 has 13 residues. The CDR3 bases are TGTGCCAGCACCCCGGGACACTTCAATGAGCAGTTCTTC. This encodes CASTPGHFNEQFF.

V is TRBV7-2 and J is TRBJ2-7; 9 bases align to TRBD2. The CDR3 length is 14 residues. After removal of 5 bases from V and 4 bases from J, the junction contained 6 bases not matched to a gene. CDR1 and CDR2 from the germline V gene are SGHTA and FQGNSA. The CDR3 region is CASSPLGLAYEQYF. The CDR3 DNA follows: TGTGCCAGCAGCCCCCTGGGACTAGCTTACGAGCAGTACTTC.

This clonotype was seen more than once but under ten times. The chain employs TRBV27 and TRBJ2-1; 7 nucleotides agree with TRBD2. This CDR3 contains 15 residues. Germline CDR1 MNHEY, CDR2 SMNVEV (reference sequence). V shed 3 bases and J 4 bases; nucleotides not matched to a gene: 6. CDR3 protein: CASSLRREWYNEQFF. CDR3 nucleotides: TGTGCCAGCAGTTTGAGGCGGGAGTGGTACAATGAGCAGTTCTTC.

This clonotype came up a few times. J is TRBJ2-3 and V is TRBV7-9, with 9 bases fitting TRBD1. This CDR3 has 14 residues. Germline V gives CDR1 SEHNR, CDR2 FQNEAQ (reference sequence). The V and J ends lost 5 bases and 4 bases, in that order; junction bases with no gene match: 4. In DNA form, the CDR3 reads TGTGCCAGCAGCGACACAGGGGGCCCAGATACGCAGTATTTT. Protein sequence: CASSDTGGPDTQYF.

This chain uses TRBV7-9 with TRBJ2-5; D possibly corresponds to TRBD2 (5 bases). The ends were cut back, 3 bases at V and 7 bases at J, with 12 bases in the middle. CDR1 and CDR2 from the germline V gene are SEHNR and FQNEAQ (reference sequence). CDR3 length: 13 residues. As DNA, the CDR3 is TGTGCCAGCAGCTTTCAATACCGGGGGACCCAGTACTTC. Translation gives CASSFQYRGTQYF.

This chain uses TRBV20-1 with TRBJ2-1; maybe TRBD2 (6 bases). CDR1 is DFQATT, CDR2 SNEGSKA, per germline (reference sequence). The CDR3 runs 15 residues. The V end lost 4 bases, the J end lost 6 bases, and 19 bases lay between the germline ends. The CDR3: CSATQSAAGTNEQFF. The CDR3 nucleotides are TGCAGTGCTACCCAGAGCGCGGCGGGGACCAATGAGCAGTTCTTC.

This chain's CDR3 is CAISERTSVTYEQYF. The CDR3 DNA reads TGTGCCATCAGTGAACGGACTAGCGTTACCTACGAGCAGTACTTC. This chain joins TRBV10-3 and TRBJ2-7; 9 nucleotides match TRBD2. Germline trimming cut 3 bases from V and 2 bases from J; bases unmatched to any gene: 5. This CDR3 is 15 amino acids long. CDR1 is ENHRY, CDR2 SYGVKD, per germline.